The TCR beta chain under discussion was sequenced for a study of blood T cell repertoires in COVID-19. CDR3 size: 17 residues. The V end lost 2 bases, the J end lost 3 bases, and 20 bases lay between the germline ends. Germline V lookup: CDR1 SGHTA, CDR2 FQGNSA. Sequencing used immunoSEQ multiplex PCR; TCRdb keeps in-frame clones, though not all of them. The data contain about 28,000 clones, around 90% of them singletons. The receptor was derived from a man aged 60 to 75 with active COVID-19. The V call is TRBV7-2, the J call TRBJ2-7; D is perhaps TRBD1 (5 bases). Material: peripheral blood. The CDR3 reads CASSLSRVTVLFYEQYF. The CDR3 bases are TGTGCCAGCAGCTTATCAAGGGTGACAGTCCTGTTCTACGAGCAGTACTTC.